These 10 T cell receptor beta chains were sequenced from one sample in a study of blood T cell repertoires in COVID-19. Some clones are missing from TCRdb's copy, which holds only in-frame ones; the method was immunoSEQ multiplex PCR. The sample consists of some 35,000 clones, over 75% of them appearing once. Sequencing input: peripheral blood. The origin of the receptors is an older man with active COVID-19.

The CDR3 sequence is CASKDVGGVTATNEKLFF. In DNA, the CDR3 is TGTGCCAGCAAGGACGTGGGAGGGGTTACTGCAACTAATGAAAAACTGTTTTTT. This chain joins TRBV2 and TRBJ1-4, with a possible D match to TRBD1 (5 bases). The V gene's germline CDR1 is SNHLY and CDR2 FYNNEI. CDR3 length equals 18 residues. Trimming stripped 7 bases from V and 0 bases from J, with 21 bases between.

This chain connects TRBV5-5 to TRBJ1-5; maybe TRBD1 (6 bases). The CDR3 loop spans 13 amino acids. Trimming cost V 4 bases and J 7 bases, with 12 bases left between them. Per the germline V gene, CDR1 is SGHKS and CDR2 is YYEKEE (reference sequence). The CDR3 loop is CASSTLQGQPQHF. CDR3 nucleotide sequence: TGTGCCAGCAGCACCTTACAGGGCCAGCCCCAGCATTTT.

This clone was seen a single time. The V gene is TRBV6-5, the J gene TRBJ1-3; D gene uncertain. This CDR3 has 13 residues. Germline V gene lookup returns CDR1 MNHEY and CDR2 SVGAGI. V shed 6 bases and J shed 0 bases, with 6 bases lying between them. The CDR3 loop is CASSPSSGNTIYF. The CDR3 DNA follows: TGTGCCAGCAGCCCATCCTCTGGAAACACCATATATTTT.

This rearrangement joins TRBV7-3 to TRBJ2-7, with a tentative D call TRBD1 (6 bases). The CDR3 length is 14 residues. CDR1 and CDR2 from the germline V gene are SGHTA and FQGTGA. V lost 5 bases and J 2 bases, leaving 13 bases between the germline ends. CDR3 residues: CASSPADSPYEQYF. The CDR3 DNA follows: TGTGCCAGCAGCCCGGCGGACAGTCCCTACGAGCAGTACTTC.

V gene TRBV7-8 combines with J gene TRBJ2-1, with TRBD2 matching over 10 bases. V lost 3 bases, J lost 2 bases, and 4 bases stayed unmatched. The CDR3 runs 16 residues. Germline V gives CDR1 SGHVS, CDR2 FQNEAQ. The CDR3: CASSFLAGGPYNEQFF. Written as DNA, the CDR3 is TGTGCCAGCAGCTTTTTAGCGGGAGGTCCCTACAATGAGCAGTTCTTC. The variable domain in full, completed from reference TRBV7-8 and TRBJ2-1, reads GAGVSQSPRYKVAKRGQDVALRCDPISGHVSLFWYQQALGQGPEFLTYFQNEAQLDKSGLPSDRFFAERPEGSVSTLKIQRTQQEDSAVYLCASSFLAGGPYNEQFFGPGTRLTVL.

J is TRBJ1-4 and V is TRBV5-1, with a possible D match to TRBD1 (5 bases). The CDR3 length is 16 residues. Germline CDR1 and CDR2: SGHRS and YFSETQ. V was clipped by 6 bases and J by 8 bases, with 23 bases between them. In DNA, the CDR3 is TGCGCCAGCACCACACTCGGCGGGGCGGCACAGGAAAAACTGTTTTTT. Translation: CASTTLGGAAQEKLFF.

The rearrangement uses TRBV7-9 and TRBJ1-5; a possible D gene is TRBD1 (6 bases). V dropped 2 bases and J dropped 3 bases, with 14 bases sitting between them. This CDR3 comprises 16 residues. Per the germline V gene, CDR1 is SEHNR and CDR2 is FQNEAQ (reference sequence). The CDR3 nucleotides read TGTGCCAGCAGCTTATCTCCAAGGGGGACCAATCAGCCCCAGCATTTT. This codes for CASSLSPRGTNQPQHF.

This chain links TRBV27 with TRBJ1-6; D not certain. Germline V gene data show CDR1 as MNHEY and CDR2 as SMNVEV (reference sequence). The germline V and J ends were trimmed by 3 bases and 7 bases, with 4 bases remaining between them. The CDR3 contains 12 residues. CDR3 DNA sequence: TGTGCCAGCAGTTTTCTAAATTCACCCCTCCACTTT. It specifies CASSFLNSPLHF.

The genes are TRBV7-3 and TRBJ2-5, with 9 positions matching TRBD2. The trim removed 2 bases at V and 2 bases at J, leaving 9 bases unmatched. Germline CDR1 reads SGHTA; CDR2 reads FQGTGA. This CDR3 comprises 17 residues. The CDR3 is CASSLVGAGGPQETQYF. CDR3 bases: TGTGCCAGCAGCTTAGTCGGAGCGGGGGGACCTCAAGAGACCCAGTACTTC.

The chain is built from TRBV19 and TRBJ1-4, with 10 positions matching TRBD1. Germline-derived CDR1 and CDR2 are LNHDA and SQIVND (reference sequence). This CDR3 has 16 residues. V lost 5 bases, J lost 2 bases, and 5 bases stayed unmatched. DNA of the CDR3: TGTGCCAGTAGTGAGGACAGGGGGAACACTAATGAAAAACTGTTTTTT. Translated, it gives CASSEDRGNTNEKLFF.